These T cell receptor beta chains were read from a single sample in a study of blood T cell repertoires in COVID-19. Here immunoSEQ multiplex PCR was the method, and the copy in TCRdb shows in-frame clones only, minus some. This sample yields more than 100,000 clones, of which roughly 82% are seen a single time; around 12% belongs to the top ten. Material: peripheral blood. Every receptor here comes from a human donor in a cohort sampled during active COVID-19. The CDR3 runs from the conserved cysteine through the conserved F or W. The D gene is left open where the match is weak. Size is stated for part of the rows, as once, few or many counts, or as a class when the clone is expanded.

>TRBV3-1/TRBV3-2|-|-|TRBJ1-2
CASSQGQVNYGYTF
TGTGCCAGCAGCCAAGGCCAGGTCAACTATGGCTACACCTTC
>TRBV11-3|-|TRBD2|TRBJ2-5
CASSLGVAGQETQYF
TGTGCCAGCAGCTTAGGGGTAGCGGGGCAAGAGACCCAGTACTTC
>TRBV6-2/TRBV6-3|-|TRBD1|TRBJ1-1
CASSYLDREAEAFF
TGTGCCAGCAGTTACCTAGACAGGGAGGCTGAAGCTTTCTTT
>TRBV16|-|-|TRBJ1-5
CASSQGPLGDRGYQPQHF
TGTGCCAGCAGCCAGGGGCCGCTGGGGGATCGGGGGTATCAGCCCCAGCATTTT
>TRBV6-5|few|-|TRBJ2-1
CASRGRLGSVNEQFF
TGTGCCAGCAGGGGGCGTCTAGGGTCCGTCAATGAGCAGTTCTTC
>TRBV6-5|-|-|TRBJ2-7
CASTPTGDGYEQYF
TGTGCCAGCACACCGACGGGGGATGGCTACGAGCAGTACTTC
>TRBV7-9|-|-|TRBJ1-1
CASSFLVNTEAFF
TGTGCCAGCAGCTTCTTAGTGAACACTGAAGCTTTCTTT
>TRBV19|-|TRBD1|TRBJ1-2
CASSPGQASNYGYTF
TGTGCCAGTAGTCCGGGACAGGCCTCTAACTATGGCTACACCTTC
>TRBV7-2|-|TRBD2|TRBJ2-1
CASSPGGAAYNEQFF
TGTGCCAGCAGCCCGGGGGGGGCGGCCTACAATGAGCAGTTCTTC
>TRBV5-1|-|TRBD2|TRBJ2-7
CASSPASGVSYEQYF
TGCGCCAGCAGCCCGGCTAGCGGGGTGTCCTACGAGCAGTACTTC
>TRBV5-1|-|-|TRBJ1-4
CASSPRGGKLFF
TGCGCCAGCAGCCCGAGAGGCGGAAAACTGTTTTTT
>TRBV7-3|-|TRBD2|TRBJ2-1
CASSYGGADEQFF
TGTGCCAGCAGCTACGGGGGGGCCGATGAGCAGTTCTTC
>TRBV18|-|-|TRBJ2-3
CASSVGSGTDTQYF
TGTGCCAGCTCGGTAGGTTCAGGGACAGATACGCAGTATTTT
>TRBV9|-|TRBD1|TRBJ1-4
CASSVAAGGNEKLFF
TGTGCCAGCAGCGTAGCCGCAGGGGGGAATGAAAAACTGTTTTTT
>TRBV29-1|-|-|TRBJ1-5
CSASADPGQPQHF
TGCAGCGCTTCAGCTGACCCGGGACAGCCCCAGCATTTT
>TRBV19|-|-|TRBJ2-1
CASRAPGRERSNEQFF
TGTGCCAGTAGGGCCCCAGGCAGGGAAAGATCCAATGAGCAGTTCTTC
>TRBV4-3|-|-|TRBJ1-2
CASSQDTGSGYGYTF
TGCGCCAGCAGCCAAGATACCGGGTCCGGCTATGGCTACACCTTC
>TRBV5-1|-|-|TRBJ2-7
CASSLGQGSYEQYF
TGCGCCAGCAGCTTGGGCCAGGGTAGCTACGAGCAGTACTTC
>TRBV5-8|once|TRBD1|TRBJ2-5
CASSSLRGGRETQYF
TGTGCCAGCAGTTCCCTAAGAGGGGGCCGGGAGACCCAGTACTTC
>TRBV7-9|few|-|TRBJ1-6
CASSLDGDSPLHF
TGTGCCAGCAGCTTAGACGGGGATTCACCCCTCCACTTT
>TRBV2|once|-|TRBJ1-2
CASREGRNYGYTF
TGTGCCAGCAGGGAGGGACGGAACTATGGCTACACCTTC
>TRBV20-1|-|-|TRBJ2-7
CSASRRGMPYEQYF
TGCAGTGCTAGTCGCCGGGGGATGCCCTACGAGCAGTACTTC
>TRBV6-6|-|TRBD1|TRBJ2-5
CASSRAAGGRETQYF
TGTGCCAGCAGCAGGGCGGCAGGGGGCAGGGAGACCCAGTACTTC
>TRBV7-2|-|-|TRBJ2-1
CASSEYNEQFF
TGTGCCAGCAGCGAGTACAATGAGCAGTTCTTC
>TRBV7-2|-|-|TRBJ1-2
CASSSRNRDEYGYTF
TGTGCCAGCAGCTCTCGTAACAGGGATGAGTATGGCTACACCTTC
>TRBV15|-|-|TRBJ2-5
CATSRDKSVEGTQYF
TGTGCCACCAGCAGAGATAAAAGCGTAGAGGGGACCCAGTACTTC
>TRBV2|few|-|TRBJ2-1
CASSEGFLSSYNEQFF
TGTGCCAGCAGTGAAGGGTTTCTGAGCTCCTACAATGAGCAGTTCTTC
>TRBV19|-|-|TRBJ2-6
CATSGTGANVLTF
TGTGCCACCTCGGGTACCGGGGCCAACGTCCTGACTTTC
>TRBV5-8|few|TRBD1|TRBJ1-2
CASSPWTGLNYGYTF
TGTGCCAGCAGCCCGTGGACAGGACTTAACTATGGCTACACCTTC
>TRBV11-2|-|TRBD2|TRBJ2-5
CASSLQLAGSQYF
TGTGCCAGCAGCTTGCAGCTAGCGGGGTCCCAGTACTTC
>TRBV7-2|-|-|TRBJ1-2
CASSHPLYGYTF
TGTGCCAGCAGCCACCCACTCTATGGCTACACCTTC
>TRBV10-2|few|-|TRBJ1-2
CASSESWGDRYGYTF
TGCGCCAGCAGTGAGTCCTGGGGGGACCGCTATGGCTACACCTTC
>TRBV13|-|TRBD1|TRBJ1-5
CASSLGPTGGPQHF
TGTGCCAGCAGCTTAGGACCTACAGGGGGTCCCCAGCATTTT
>TRBV7-9|-|TRBD1|TRBJ1-2
CASSLQGRENYGYTF
TGTGCCAGCAGCCTACAGGGGCGAGAAAACTATGGCTACACCTTC
>TRBV5-1|-|TRBD1|TRBJ2-5
CASSLAGGGETQYF
TGCGCCAGCAGCTTGGCAGGGGGCGGAGAGACCCAGTACTTC
>TRBV28|-|TRBD1|TRBJ1-1
CASSRDRVQGEAFF
TGTGCCAGCAGCCGGGACAGGGTTCAGGGTGAAGCTTTCTTT
>TRBV23-1|-|TRBD2|TRBJ2-3
CASSHPRTSGGAADTQYF
TGCGCCAGCAGTCATCCCCGGACTAGCGGGGGGGCCGCAGATACGCAGTATTTT
>TRBV3-1/TRBV3-2|-|TRBD2|TRBJ2-2
CASSPTSGSLNTGELFF
TGTGCCAGCAGCCCGACTAGCGGATCTTTGAACACCGGGGAGCTGTTTTTT
>TRBV7-6|-|TRBD2|TRBJ2-1
CASSLGLAGLYNEQFF
TGTGCCAGCAGCTTAGGCCTAGCGGGTCTTTACAATGAGCAGTTCTTC
>TRBV2|-|-|TRBJ2-2
CASLQGLNTGELFF
TGTGCCAGCCTACAGGGTTTAAACACCGGGGAGCTGTTTTTT
>TRBV2|once|-|TRBJ2-5
CASSSGTTRPETQYF
TGTGCCAGCAGCTCCGGGACAACCCGCCCGGAGACCCAGTACTTC
>TRBV2|-|TRBD2|TRBJ2-1
CAPGGADAYNEQFF
TGTGCCCCCGGGGGGGCCGACGCCTACAATGAGCAGTTCTTC
>TRBV9|-|-|TRBJ1-1
CASSPTHLLNTEAFF
TGTGCCAGCAGCCCTACCCACCTCTTGAACACTGAAGCTTTCTTT